A single sample gave rise to the 32 T cell receptor beta chains below, sequenced in a study of cytomegalovirus exposure and HLA in healthy donors. PCR amplification relied on 60 Vbeta primers (plus 13 Jbeta primers). Sequenced by immunoSEQ multiplex PCR; TCRdb stores in-frame clones only, minus some. The sample includes around 150,000 clones, roughly three quarters of them seen just once. The specimen sequenced was PBMCs. Receptor source: a young man in good health and CMV-seropositive.

The genes are TRBV19 and TRBJ1-2; D unresolved. Germline V gene sequence: CDR1 LNHDA, CDR2 SQIVND (reference sequence). CDR3 size: 15 residues. Deletions cut 5 bases from V and 8 bases from J, with 21 bases between. CDR3 coding DNA: TGTGCCAGTAGTCAATCGCCAGGAAGAAGTCAGGGCTACACCTTC. Its translation: CASSQSPGRSQGYTF.

The V gene is TRBV18, the J gene TRBJ2-5, with TRBD1 matching over 7 bases. The CDR3 contains 14 residues. V trimming: 5 bases; J trimming: 0 bases; junction bases outside the gene matches: 3. Germline loops: CDR1 KGHSH, CDR2 LQKENI. CDR3 sequence: CASSEGQDQETQYF. In DNA, the CDR3 is TGTGCCAGCTCAGAAGGACAGGACCAAGAGACCCAGTACTTC.

This clone was picked up a small number of times. The chain couples TRBV10-3 to TRBJ1-5; the match to TRBD1 covers 7 bases. With V trimmed by 4 bases and J by 5 bases, 5 bases remained unmatched. CDR1 and CDR2 from the germline V gene are ENHRY and SYGVKD. This CDR3 has 14 amino acids. The CDR3 sequence: CAISAGGGDQPQHF. The CDR3 region has the DNA TGTGCCATCAGTGCAGGGGGTGGGGATCAGCCCCAGCATTTT.

The V gene is TRBV27, the J gene TRBJ2-2; weak D call: TRBD1 (7 bases). Germline lookup yields CDR1 MNHEY and CDR2 SMNVEV (reference sequence). V dropped 2 bases and J dropped 5 bases, with 18 bases sitting between them. The CDR3 has 17 residues. The DNA of the CDR3 is TGTGCCAGCAGTTTACCCGGCGGGACAGCTCAAACCGGGGAGCTGTTTTTT. It is translated as CASSLPGGTAQTGELFF.

This chain links TRBV2 with TRBJ1-2, with D unclear. Germline V gene data show CDR1 as SNHLY and CDR2 as FYNNEI. The CDR3 runs to 16 residues. Trimming left V 4 bases short and J 0 bases short, with 15 bases between. The CDR3 bases are TGTGCCAGCAGTGCCTTCCAACGGAGCACTAACTATGGCTACACCTTC. As protein: CASSAFQRSTNYGYTF.

The CDR3 sequence is CASTLDGGIEAFF. DNA for the CDR3: TGTGCCAGCACCCTGGACGGGGGAATTGAAGCTTTCTTT. V is TRBV5-5 and J is TRBJ1-1; D is possibly TRBD1 (5 bases). Per germline, CDR1 SGHKS and CDR2 YYEKEE (reference sequence). This CDR3 is built from 13 residues. With 6 bases removed from V and 7 bases from J, the gap between germline ends came to 16 bases.

The J gene is TRBJ1-4, the V gene TRBV29-1; D possibly corresponds to TRBD1 (6 bases). The CDR3 runs 15 residues. The V end was cut by 0 bases, the J end by 2 bases, with 10 bases between. Per germline, CDR1 SQVTM and CDR2 ANQGSEA. CDR3 sequence reads: CSVEERTATNEKLFF. DNA of the CDR3: TGCAGCGTTGAAGAAAGGACAGCTACTAATGAAAAACTGTTTTTT.

In regard to this clone: Within the sample, other DNA sequences also encode this same CDR3. The chain recombines TRBV6-4 with TRBJ2-3; D might be TRBD1 (5 bases). Trimming removed 8 bases at V and 2 bases at J, with 11 bases between. The germline CDR1 and CDR2 sequences are MRHNA and SNTAGT. This CDR3 region has 13 residues. The DNA for the CDR3 is TGTGCCAGCGGGGCAGGGCACACAGATACGCAGTATTTT. The encoded protein is CASGAGHTDTQYF.

This clone was detected once. The rearrangement uses TRBV5-1 and TRBJ2-1; 11 positions agree with TRBD2. The CDR3 runs to 16 residues. V was pared by 4 bases and J by 4 bases, with 7 bases of the junction left unmatched. Germline CDR1 and CDR2: SGHRS and YFSETQ. The CDR3 reads CASSLLTSGKYNEQFF. The CDR3 nucleotides are TGCGCCAGCAGCCTCCTGACTAGCGGGAAATACAATGAGCAGTTCTTC.

The chain links TRBV19 to TRBJ2-2, with D maybe TRBD2 (6 bases). The germline V and J ends were trimmed by 8 bases and 4 bases, with 8 bases remaining between them. The germline gives CDR1 LNHDA, CDR2 SQIVND (reference sequence). The CDR3 is 12 residues long. CDR3 residues: CASWDFTGELFF. In nucleotides, the CDR3 is TGTGCCAGTTGGGACTTCACCGGGGAGCTGTTTTTT.

The sample holds a few counts of this clone. One end of the junction does not line up with germline, which may come from a read error. The chain carries TRBV6-1 and TRBJ2-2; 12 bases align to TRBD1. Germline V lookup: CDR1 MNHNS, CDR2 SASEGT. This CDR3 comprises 15 residues. CDR3 region: CASSGTGGYTGELFF. CDR3 coding DNA: TGTGCCAGTAGTGGGACAGGGGGCTACACCGGGGAGCTGTTTTTT.

The J gene is TRBJ1-1, the V gene TRBV27; D is possibly TRBD1 (5 bases). Trimming left V 3 bases short and J 12 bases short, with 11 bases between. The CDR3 has 11 amino acids. Germline-derived CDR1 and CDR2 are MNHEY and SMNVEV (reference sequence). The CDR3, as DNA: TGTGCCAGCAGTTTGGGGGGGATGACTTTCTTT. It yields the protein CASSLGGMTFF.

The rearrangement uses TRBV10-2 and TRBJ1-1; 8 nucleotides agree with TRBD1. Germline lookup yields CDR1 WSHSY and CDR2 SAAADI. The V segment lost 6 bases and the J segment 3 bases; nucleotides outside the gene matches: 3. The length of the CDR3 is 13 residues. CDR3 DNA sequence: TGCGCCAGCAGGGTACAGGGGGACACTGAAGCTTTCTTT. Protein sequence: CASRVQGDTEAFF.

The rearrangement uses TRBV2 and TRBJ2-3; TRBD2 aligns across 10 bases. Germline-derived CDR1 and CDR2 are SNHLY and FYNNEI. The CDR3 runs 16 residues. Germline trimming cut 6 bases from V and 2 bases from J; bases unmatched to any gene: 8. In DNA, the CDR3 is TGTGCCAGCAGATCGCTAGCGGGGGTTCTCACAGATACGCAGTATTTT. Its protein is CASRSLAGVLTDTQYF.

This sequence joins TRBV11-2 and TRBJ1-1, with D maybe TRBD1 (5 bases). Germline V gives CDR1 SGHAT, CDR2 FQNNGV. The CDR3 contains 13 residues. With 0 bases removed from V and 7 bases from J, the gap between germline ends came to 9 bases. Here the CDR3 reads CASSLETDFEAFF. Written as DNA, the CDR3 is TGTGCCAGCAGCTTAGAGACAGACTTTGAAGCTTTCTTT.

The gene calls are TRBV9 and TRBJ2-5; TRBD2 matches 9 bases. CDR1 and CDR2 (germline): SGDLS, YYNGEE. The V gene end was trimmed by 2 bases and the J gene end by 1 base; junction bases not matched to a gene: 3. CDR3 length: 15 amino acids. The chain's CDR3 is CASSVGLALQETQYF. CDR3 DNA sequence: TGTGCCAGCAGCGTGGGACTAGCCCTCCAAGAGACCCAGTACTTC.

CDR3 in amino acids: CASSVETDSGNTIYF. The CDR3 DNA follows: TGTGCCAGCAGCGTAGAGACAGACTCTGGAAACACCATATATTTT. The chain uses TRBV9 and TRBJ1-3; the D gene is possibly TRBD1 (5 bases). The CDR3 spans 15 residues. The germline CDR1 and CDR2 sequences are SGDLS and YYNGEE. The V end lost 0 bases, the J end lost 0 bases, and 7 bases lay between the germline ends.

This chain links TRBV13 with TRBJ1-2; TRBD1 matches at 8 bases. From germline, CDR1 is PRHDT and CDR2 FYEKMQ (reference sequence). This CDR3 is 12 amino acids long. The ends lost 6 bases at V and 7 bases at J; junction bases unmatched: 4. CDR3: CASSRTGRGYTF. For the CDR3, the DNA is TGTGCCAGCAGTCGGACAGGGCGTGGCTACACCTTC.

V and J are TRBV29-1 and TRBJ2-6, with D possibly being TRBD1 (5 bases). CDR3 length equals 12 residues. In germline, CDR1 is SQVTM, CDR2 ANQGSEA. Trimming cost V 6 bases and J 6 bases, with 9 bases left between them. CDR3 DNA: TGCAGCGTACAGGACGTGGCCAACGTCCTGACTTTC. Protein: CSVQDVANVLTF.

Of note for this clone: One end of the junction fails to match germline, which may point to a read error. The chain has TRBV7-7 and TRBJ2-3, with D perhaps TRBD2 (5 bases). The CDR3 contains 13 residues. Germline assignment: CDR1 SSHAT and CDR2 FNYEAQ (reference sequence). The CDR3 region has the DNA TGTGCTAGCAGCTCGGACTTTGCAGATACGCAGTATTTT. Protein: CASSSDFADTQYF.

The chain combines TRBV4-1 with TRBJ1-4, with D maybe TRBD1 (5 bases). This CDR3 has 15 amino acids. With 1 base removed from V and 7 bases from J, the gap between germline ends came to 13 bases. CDR1 is MGHRA and CDR2 is YSYEKL in the germline V gene. Here the CDR3 reads CASSQVLQGGEKLFF. DNA for the CDR3: TGCGCCAGCAGCCAAGTATTGCAGGGAGGTGAAAAACTGTTTTTT.

In the case of this clone: A read error may account for a junction end that differs from germline. V and J are TRBV29-1 and TRBJ2-1, with 8 positions matching TRBD1. The germline V gene has CDR1 SQVTM and CDR2 ANQGSEA. The CDR3 consists of 10 residues. CDR3 loop: CSVEGDRTIF. Here the CDR3 DNA reads TGCAGCGTTGAAGGGGACAGGACTATCTTC.

The chain is built from TRBV7-2 and TRBJ1-3; D is ambiguous. The CDR3 is 16 residues long. V was shortened by 5 bases and J by 0 bases, with 14 bases between the two germline ends. Germline-derived CDR1 and CDR2 are SGHTA and FQGNSA. Here the CDR3 reads CASSHLARSSGNTIYF. DNA for the CDR3: TGTGCCAGCAGCCACCTCGCCCGGAGCTCTGGAAACACCATATATTTT.

The chain employs TRBV2 and TRBJ2-5, with D maybe TRBD1 (6 bases). The ends were cut back, 11 bases at V and 7 bases at J, with 17 bases in the middle. Germline V gene data show CDR1 as SNHLY and CDR2 as FYNNEI. The CDR3 contains 12 residues. CDR3 sequence (DNA): TGTGCCGGACAGTCTTTCGGCGGGACCCAGTACTTC. Its protein is CAGQSFGGTQYF.

The V gene is TRBV19, the J gene TRBJ1-1; TRBD1 aligns across 7 bases. The CDR3 contains 13 residues. Germline values: CDR1 LNHDA, CDR2 SQIVND (reference sequence). The V gene end was trimmed by 9 bases and the J gene end by 2 bases; junction bases not matched to a gene: 6. The CDR3 DNA reads as TGTGCCAGCGCGGGACAGCTAAACACTGAAGCTTTCTTT. This encodes CASAGQLNTEAFF. The full variable domain, its missing parts supplied by reference TRBV19 and TRBJ1-1, is DGGITQSPKYLFRKEGQNVTLSCEQNLNHDAMYWYRQDPGQGLRLIYYSQIVNDFQKGDIAEGYSVSREKKESFPLTVTSAQKNPTAFYLCASAGQLNTEAFFGQGTRLTVV.

The J gene is TRBJ2-1, the V gene TRBV11-2; 9 bases align to TRBD2. CDR1 is SGHAT and CDR2 is FQNNGV in the germline V gene. Trimming cost V 0 bases and J 13 bases; bases outside gene matches: 4. The CDR3 runs 13 residues. The CDR3 here is CASSLEREGPQFF. The CDR3 DNA follows: TGTGCCAGCAGCTTAGAGCGGGAGGGCCCACAGTTCTTC. Full variable domain (missing parts from reference TRBV11-2 and TRBJ2-1): EAGVAQSPRYKIIEKRQSVAFWCNPISGHATLYWYQQILGQGPKLLIQFQNNGVVDDSQLPKDRFSAERLKGVDSTLKIQPAKLEDSAVYLCASSLEREGPQFFGPGTRLTVL.

The rearrangement joins TRBV6-1 to TRBJ2-1; 7 bases align to TRBD2. Germline values: CDR1 MNHNS, CDR2 SASEGT. The CDR3 contains 15 residues. The junction had 3 bases not matched to a gene; V was cut back by 2 bases and J by 2 bases. CDR3 bases: TGTGCCAGCAGTGAAAGGGAGGGCACCTACAATGAGCAGTTCTTC. Residues: CASSEREGTYNEQFF.

Here the CDR3 DNA reads TGTGCCAGCAGTACAACAGGGGCAAATCAGCCCCAGCATTTT. Its translation: CASSTTGANQPQHF. The chain links TRBV6-1 to TRBJ1-5, with 7 bases matching TRBD1. V was pared by 5 bases and J by 4 bases, with 5 bases of the junction left unmatched. In germline, CDR1 is MNHNS, CDR2 SASEGT. The CDR3 contains 14 residues.

DNA for the CDR3: TGCGCCAGCAGCCAAGGGACAGCAATCTATGGCTACACCTTC. Translation: CASSQGTAIYGYTF. V and J are TRBV4-1 and TRBJ1-2; tentatively, D is TRBD1 (6 bases). V gave up 1 base and J gave up 4 bases, with 10 bases separating them. Germline CDR1 MGHRA, CDR2 YSYEKL. This CDR3 has 14 residues.

This chain uses TRBV5-1 with TRBJ1-1, with D possibly TRBD1 on 5 matching bases. V lost 0 bases, J lost 10 bases, and 13 bases lay in between. The CDR3 contains 13 residues. Germline assignment: CDR1 SGHRS and CDR2 YFSETQ. As DNA, the CDR3 is TGCGCCAGCAGCTTGGAAGCGGGGCGGGGAGCTTTCTTT. This gives the protein CASSLEAGRGAFF.

CDR3 nucleotides: TGTGCCAGCAGCGCCAACTGGCAGGGGATGGGCACTGAAGCTTTCTTT. Translating gives CASSANWQGMGTEAFF. The V and J genes are TRBV11-3 and TRBJ1-1, with TRBD1 as a possible D gene (6 bases). V was pared by 5 bases and J by 4 bases, with 20 bases between. The CDR3 has 16 residues. The germline gives CDR1 SGHNT, CDR2 YENEEA.

This clone turned up a few times. The gene calls are TRBV6-6 and TRBJ1-5; D unresolved. CDR1 and CDR2 (germline): MNHNY, SVGAGI (reference sequence). Trimming pared 0 bases from V and 1 base from J, leaving 10 bases between. CDR3 length: 16 amino acids. DNA for the CDR3: TGTGCCAGCAGTTACTCCGGCCAGGTAAGCAATCAGCCCCAGCATTTT. This gives the protein CASSYSGQVSNQPQHF.